These T cell receptor beta chains were read from a single sample in a study of vaccination effects on CD4 cells after COVID-19. What these receptors recognize is not known. Repertoires were generated with immunoSEQ multiplex PCR, while TCRdb's copy carries only in-frame clones and drops some. The sample has just under 75,000 clones, roughly 75% seen once. Here the sequenced sample was CD4+ T cells from PBMCs cultured without peptide, taken after COVID-19 vaccination. The receptors shown here come from a human donor who received a COVID-19 vaccine. Both conserved end residues are part of each CDR3. D genes are given only for firm matches. A clone size is listed for some rows: how often the clone was seen (once, few, many), or a class if it is expanded.

j_call,d_call,v_call,clone_size,cdr3_aa,cdr3_nt
TRBJ1-5,NA,TRBV7-2,NA,CASSLDREYQPQHF,TGTGCCAGCAGCTTAGACAGGGAGTATCAGCCCCAGCATTTT
TRBJ1-1,TRBD1,TRBV5-1,NA,CASSLQAQGQGDTEAFF,TGCGCCAGCAGCTTGCAAGCCCAGGGACAGGGAGACACTGAAGCTTTCTTT
TRBJ2-3,TRBD2,TRBV6-5,NA,CASSYRLAPTQYF,TGTGCCAGCAGTTACCGACTAGCCCCAACGCAGTATTTT
TRBJ1-4,TRBD1,TRBV28,NA,CASSPGGTAEEKLFF,TGTGCCAGCAGTCCCGGGGGGACAGCCGAGGAAAAACTGTTTTTT
TRBJ2-1,TRBD2,TRBV3-1/TRBV3-2,NA,CASSQARGGEQFF,TGTGCCAGCAGCCAAGCCCGGGGGGGGGAGCAGTTCTTC
TRBJ1-5,NA,TRBV15,NA,CATSRDVGRGITSQPQHF,TGTGCCACCAGCAGAGATGTCGGAAGGGGTATCACGAGTCAGCCCCAGCATTTT
TRBJ1-6,NA,TRBV5-1,NA,CASSLVTGAYNSPLHF,TGCGCCAGCAGCTTGGTGACAGGAGCCTATAATTCACCCCTCCACTTT
TRBJ2-5,TRBD2,TRBV10-3,NA,CAISESGLAGGQETQYF,TGTGCCATCAGTGAGTCGGGACTAGCGGGGGGGCAGGAGACCCAGTACTTC
TRBJ2-5,TRBD1,TRBV19,NA,CASSQDKDRGGTQYF,TGTGCCAGTAGCCAAGATAAAGACAGGGGAGGGACCCAGTACTTC
TRBJ1-5,NA,TRBV2,few,CASSEGQGPVRHF,TGTGCCAGCAGTGAAGGCCAGGGCCCGGTCCGGCATTTT
TRBJ2-6,NA,TRBV3-1/TRBV3-2,NA,CASSQRGPGANVLTF,TGTGCCAGCAGCCAACGGGGGCCTGGGGCCAACGTCCTGACTTTC
TRBJ1-2,NA,TRBV2,NA,CASSDQGIQGYTF,TGTGCCAGCAGTGACCAGGGGATCCAGGGCTACACCTTC
TRBJ1-2,NA,TRBV12-3/TRBV12-4,NA,CASSPINYGYTF,TGTGCCAGCAGTCCCATAAACTATGGCTACACCTTC
TRBJ2-3,TRBD2,TRBV3-1/TRBV3-2,NA,CASSQVAGRTDTQYF,TGTGCCAGCAGCCAAGTAGCGGGGCGGACAGATACGCAGTATTTT
TRBJ1-2,NA,TRBV5-1,NA,CASSLRPDPLPNYGYTF,TGCGCCAGCAGCTTGAGACCCGACCCTTTACCTAACTATGGCTACACCTTC
TRBJ2-1,TRBD2,TRBV4-2,NA,CASSQVAGGSYNEQFF,TGTGCCAGCAGCCAAGTCGCGGGGGGCTCCTACAATGAGCAGTTCTTC
TRBJ1-1,NA,TRBV6-2/TRBV6-3,NA,CASSQSRRGTRTEAFF,TGTGCCAGCAGTCAAAGTCGGAGAGGAACGAGGACTGAAGCTTTCTTT
TRBJ1-6,NA,TRBV6-1,NA,CASSEYRRGASPLHF,TGTGCCAGCAGTGAATATAGGAGGGGCGCTTCACCCCTCCACTTT
TRBJ1-2,TRBD1,TRBV20-1,few,CSANDRGRYFGYTF,TGCAGTGCTAATGACAGGGGGCGGTATTTTGGCTACACCTTC
TRBJ2-5,NA,TRBV6-6,NA,CASSSTGLSIRETQYF,TGTGCCAGCAGTTCTACGGGACTCTCGATACGGGAGACCCAGTACTTC
TRBJ2-3,NA,TRBV9,NA,CASSVQHTDTQYF,TGTGCCAGCAGCGTACAGCACACAGATACGCAGTATTTT
TRBJ1-3,NA,TRBV2,NA,CASSEAAGPQNTIYF,TGTGCCAGCAGTGAGGCGGCAGGGCCCCAAAACACCATATATTTT
TRBJ2-1,TRBD1,TRBV5-1,NA,CASSEGTGGFF,TGCGCCAGCAGCGAGGGGACAGGGGGCTTCTTC
TRBJ1-2,TRBD1,TRBV11-3,NA,CASSLARTGGYGYTF,TGTGCCAGCAGCTTAGCCAGGACAGGGGGCTATGGCTACACCTTC
TRBJ1-2,NA,TRBV10-3,NA,CAISESSLSGYTF,TGTGCCATCAGTGAGTCGTCACTTTCTGGCTACACCTTC
TRBJ1-2,NA,TRBV30,NA,CAWSVLRGKNYGYTF,TGTGCCTGGAGTGTATTAAGAGGGAAAAACTATGGCTACACCTTC
TRBJ1-2,NA,TRBV6-5,few,CATRQTNYGYTF,TGTGCCACCCGTCAGACTAACTATGGCTACACCTTC
TRBJ1-4,NA,TRBV6-6,few,CASSYGVAEKLFF,TGTGCCAGCAGTTACGGTGTGGCGGAAAAACTGTTTTTT
TRBJ2-3,TRBD1,TRBV24-1,NA,CATSDLRRQGGTDTQYF,TGTGCCACCAGTGATTTGCGGAGACAGGGAGGCACAGATACGCAGTATTTT